This T cell receptor beta chain was recorded in a study of cytomegalovirus exposure and HLA in healthy donors. Study-level findings and limits: In an earlier analysis, most TCR beta V segments were productive about 87% or about 30% of the time. A later analysis found that most CMV-associated TCR beta chains appeared HLA-restricted. Highest at DRB1 and lowest at HLA-C, TCR association rates differed among HLA loci in a later analysis. From TCR beta sequences, most subjects' HLA-A and HLA-B alleles were reportedly predicted accurately.

The PCR employed 60 Vbeta primers together with 13 Jbeta primers. Data came from immunoSEQ multiplex PCR; TCRdb stores just in-frame clones and leaves some out. The repertoire consists of roughly 97,000 clones, with around 73% occurring once and the leading ten covering about 3.5%. This CDR3 spans 15 amino acids. The germline V gene has CDR1 SQVTM and CDR2 ANQGSEA. Losses at the gene ends were 5 bases for V and 2 bases for J; bases not matched to a gene: 9. Of note for this clone: Its specificity is unknown.

The rearrangement uses TRBV29-1 and TRBJ2-7; 10 positions match TRBD2. This receptor was identified in a man aged 35 to 55 in good health and CMV-seronegative. Sequencing was done on a sample of PBMCs. CDR3 sequence reads: CSVTSGDLATYEQYF. CDR3 in DNA: TGCAGCGTTACTAGCGGGGACCTGGCTACCTACGAGCAGTACTTC.